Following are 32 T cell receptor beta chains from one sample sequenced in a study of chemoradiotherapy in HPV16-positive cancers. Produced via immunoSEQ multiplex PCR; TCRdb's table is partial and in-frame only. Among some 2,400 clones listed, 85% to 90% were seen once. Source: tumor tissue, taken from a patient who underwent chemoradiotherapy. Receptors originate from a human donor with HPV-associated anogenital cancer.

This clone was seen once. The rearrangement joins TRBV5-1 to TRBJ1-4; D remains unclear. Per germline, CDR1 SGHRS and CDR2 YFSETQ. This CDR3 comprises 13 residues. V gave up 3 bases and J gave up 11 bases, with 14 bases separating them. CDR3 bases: TGCGCCAGCAGCTCTGACACTAAGGGCAAACTGTTTTTT. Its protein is CASSSDTKGKLFF.

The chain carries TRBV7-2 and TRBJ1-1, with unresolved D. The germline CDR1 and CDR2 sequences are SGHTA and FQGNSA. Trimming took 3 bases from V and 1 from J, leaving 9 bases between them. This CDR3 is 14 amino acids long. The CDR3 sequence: CASSFLLGNTEAFF. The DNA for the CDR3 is TGTGCCAGCAGCTTTCTCCTTGGGAACACTGAAGCTTTCTTT.

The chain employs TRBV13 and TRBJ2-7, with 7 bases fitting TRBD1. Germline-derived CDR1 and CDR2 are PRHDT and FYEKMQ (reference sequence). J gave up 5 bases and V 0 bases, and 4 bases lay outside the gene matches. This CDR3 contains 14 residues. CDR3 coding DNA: TGTGCCAGCAGCTTAGGACAGGGGATCGACGAGCAGTACTTC. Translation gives CASSLGQGIDEQYF.

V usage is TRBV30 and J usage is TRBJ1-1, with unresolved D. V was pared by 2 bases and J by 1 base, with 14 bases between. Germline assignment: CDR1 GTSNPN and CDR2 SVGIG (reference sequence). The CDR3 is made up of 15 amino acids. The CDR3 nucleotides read TGTGCCTGGAGTCAAGGCTGGATTTGGAACACTGAAGCTTTCTTT. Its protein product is CAWSQGWIWNTEAFF. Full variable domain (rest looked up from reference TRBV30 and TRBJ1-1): SQTIHQWPATLVQPVGSPLSLECTVEGTSNPNLYWYRQAAGRGLQLLFYSVGIGQISSEVPQNLSASRPQDRQFILSSKKLLLSDSGFYLCAWSQGWIWNTEAFFGQGTRLTVV.

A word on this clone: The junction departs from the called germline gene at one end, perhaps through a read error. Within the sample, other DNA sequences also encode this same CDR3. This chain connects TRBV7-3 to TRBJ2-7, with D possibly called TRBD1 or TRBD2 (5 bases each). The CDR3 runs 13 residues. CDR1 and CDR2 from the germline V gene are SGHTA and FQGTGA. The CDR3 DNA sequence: TGTGCCAGCAGCTTAAACGGGGCCTATGAGCAGTACTTC. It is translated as CASSLNGAYEQYF.

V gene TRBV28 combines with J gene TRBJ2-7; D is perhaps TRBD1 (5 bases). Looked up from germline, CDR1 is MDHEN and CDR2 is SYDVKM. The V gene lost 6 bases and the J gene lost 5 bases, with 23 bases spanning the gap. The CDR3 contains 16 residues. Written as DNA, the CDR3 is TGTGCCAGCAGCCCAGCGTGGACACCCACATTAGACGAGCAGTACTTC. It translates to CASSPAWTPTLDEQYF. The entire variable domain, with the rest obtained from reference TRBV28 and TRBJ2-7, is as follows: DVKVTQSSRYLVKRTGEKVFLECVQDMDHENMFWYRQDPGLGLRLIYFSYDVKMKEKGDIPEGYSVSREKKERFSLILESASTNQTSMYLCASSPAWTPTLDEQYFGPGTRLTVT.

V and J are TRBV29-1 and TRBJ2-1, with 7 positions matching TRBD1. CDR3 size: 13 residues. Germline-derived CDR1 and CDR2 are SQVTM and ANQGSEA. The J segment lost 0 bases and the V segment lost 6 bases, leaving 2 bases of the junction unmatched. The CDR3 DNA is TGCAGCGTGGGACAGTACTCCTACAATGAGCAGTTCTTC. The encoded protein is CSVGQYSYNEQFF.

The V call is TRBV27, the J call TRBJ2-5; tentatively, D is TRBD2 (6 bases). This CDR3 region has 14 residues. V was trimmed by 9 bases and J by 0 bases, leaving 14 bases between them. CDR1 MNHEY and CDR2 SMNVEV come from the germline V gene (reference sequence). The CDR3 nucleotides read TGTGCCAGTAGGGCTGGGGGGAACCAAGAGACCCAGTACTTC. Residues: CASRAGGNQETQYF.

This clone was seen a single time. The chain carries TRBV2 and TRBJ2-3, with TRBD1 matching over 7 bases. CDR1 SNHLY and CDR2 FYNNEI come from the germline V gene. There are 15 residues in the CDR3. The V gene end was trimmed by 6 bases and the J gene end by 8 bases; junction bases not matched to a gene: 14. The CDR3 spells CASSQGVVGGGTQYF. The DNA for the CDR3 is TGTGCCAGCAGCCAGGGGGTCGTAGGGGGTGGTACGCAGTATTTT.

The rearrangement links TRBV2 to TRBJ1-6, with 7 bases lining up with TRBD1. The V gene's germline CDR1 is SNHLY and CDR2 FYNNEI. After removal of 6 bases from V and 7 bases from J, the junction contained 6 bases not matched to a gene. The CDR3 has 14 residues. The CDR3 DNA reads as TGTGCCAGCAGAGGCCGGGACAGCAATTCACCCCTCCACTTT. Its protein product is CASRGRDSNSPLHF.

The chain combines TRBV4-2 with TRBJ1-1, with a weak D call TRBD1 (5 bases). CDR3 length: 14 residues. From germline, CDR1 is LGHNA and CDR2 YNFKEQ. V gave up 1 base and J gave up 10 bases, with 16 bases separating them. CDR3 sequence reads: CASSQGGGALTAFF. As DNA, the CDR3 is TGTGCCAGCAGCCAAGGGGGGGGAGCTCTTACAGCTTTCTTT.

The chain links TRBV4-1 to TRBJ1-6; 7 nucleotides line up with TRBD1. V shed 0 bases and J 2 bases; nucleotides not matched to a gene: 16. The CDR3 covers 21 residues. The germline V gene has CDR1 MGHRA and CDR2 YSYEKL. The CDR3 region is CASSQDVVHDRESPYNSPLHF. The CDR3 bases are TGCGCCAGCAGCCAAGACGTGGTTCACGACAGGGAGAGCCCCTATAATTCACCCCTCCACTTT.

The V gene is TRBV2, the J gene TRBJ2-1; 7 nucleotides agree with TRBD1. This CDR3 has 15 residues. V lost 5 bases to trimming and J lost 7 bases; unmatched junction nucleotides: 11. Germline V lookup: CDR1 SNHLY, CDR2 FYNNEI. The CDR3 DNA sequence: TGTGCCAGCAGTAGAGGTCGACAGGGAATGAATGAGCAGTTCTTC. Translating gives CASSRGRQGMNEQFF.

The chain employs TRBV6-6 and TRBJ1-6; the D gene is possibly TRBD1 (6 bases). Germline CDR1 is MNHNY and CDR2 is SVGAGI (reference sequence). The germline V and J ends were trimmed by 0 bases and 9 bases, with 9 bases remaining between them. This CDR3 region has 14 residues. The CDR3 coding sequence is TGTGCCAGCAGTTACTCAGGGGGTGCTTCACCCCTCCACTTT. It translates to CASSYSGGASPLHF.

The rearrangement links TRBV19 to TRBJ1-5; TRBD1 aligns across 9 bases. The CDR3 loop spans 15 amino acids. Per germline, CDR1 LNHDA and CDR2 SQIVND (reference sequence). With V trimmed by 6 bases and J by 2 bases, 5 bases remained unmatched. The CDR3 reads CASSFRQGGNQPQHF. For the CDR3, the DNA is TGTGCCAGTAGCTTCCGACAGGGGGGCAATCAGCCCCAGCATTTT.

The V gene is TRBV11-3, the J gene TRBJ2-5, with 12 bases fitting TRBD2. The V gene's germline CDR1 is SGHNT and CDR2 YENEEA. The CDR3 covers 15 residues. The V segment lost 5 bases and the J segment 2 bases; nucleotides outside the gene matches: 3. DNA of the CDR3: TGTGCCAGCAGCCTGGGACTAGCGGGTCAAGAGACCCAGTACTTC. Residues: CASSLGLAGQETQYF.

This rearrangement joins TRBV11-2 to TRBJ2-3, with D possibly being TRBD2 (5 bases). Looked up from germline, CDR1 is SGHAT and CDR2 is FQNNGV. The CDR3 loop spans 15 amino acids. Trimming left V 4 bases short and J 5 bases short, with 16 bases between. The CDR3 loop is CASSSQSGRVDTQYF. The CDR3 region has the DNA TGTGCCAGCAGCTCCCAGTCGGGGAGAGTAGATACGCAGTATTTT.

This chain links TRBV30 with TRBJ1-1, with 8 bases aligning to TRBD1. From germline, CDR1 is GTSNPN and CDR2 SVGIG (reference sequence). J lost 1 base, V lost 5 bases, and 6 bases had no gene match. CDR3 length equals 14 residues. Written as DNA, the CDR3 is TGTGCCTGGGACGCAGGGGGCGAGAACACTGAAGCTTTCTTT. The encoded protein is CAWDAGGENTEAFF.

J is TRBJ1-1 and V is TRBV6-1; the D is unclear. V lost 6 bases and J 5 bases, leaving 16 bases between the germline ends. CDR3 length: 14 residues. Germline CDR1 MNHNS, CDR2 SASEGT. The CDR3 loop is CASSRDVEWTEAFF. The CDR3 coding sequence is TGTGCCAGCAGCCGAGATGTAGAGTGGACTGAAGCTTTCTTT.

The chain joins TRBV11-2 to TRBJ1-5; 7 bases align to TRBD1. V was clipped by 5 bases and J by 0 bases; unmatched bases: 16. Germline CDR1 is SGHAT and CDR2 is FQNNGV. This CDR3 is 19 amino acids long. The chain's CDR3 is CASSRNDRVWCYSNQPQHF. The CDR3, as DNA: TGTGCCAGCAGCAGAAACGACAGGGTCTGGTGTTATAGCAATCAGCCCCAGCATTTT.

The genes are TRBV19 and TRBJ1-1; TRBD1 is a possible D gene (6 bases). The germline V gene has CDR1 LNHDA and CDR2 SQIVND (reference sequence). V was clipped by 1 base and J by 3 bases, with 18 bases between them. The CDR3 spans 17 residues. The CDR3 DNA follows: TGTGCCAGTAGTATAGTAGCGGCCCTGACAGGTTACACTGAAGCTTTCTTT. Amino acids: CASSIVAALTGYTEAFF.

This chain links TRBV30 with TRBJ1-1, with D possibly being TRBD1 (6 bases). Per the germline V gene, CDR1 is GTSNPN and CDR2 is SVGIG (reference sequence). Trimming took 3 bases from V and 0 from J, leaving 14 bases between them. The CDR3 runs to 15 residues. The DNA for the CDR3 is TGTGCCTGGAGCGGACAGTCAAGTTTGAACACTGAAGCTTTCTTT. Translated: CAWSGQSSLNTEAFF.

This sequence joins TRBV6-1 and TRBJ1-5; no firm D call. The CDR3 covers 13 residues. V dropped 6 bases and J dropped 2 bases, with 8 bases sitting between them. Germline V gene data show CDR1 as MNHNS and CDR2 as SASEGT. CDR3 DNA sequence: TGTGCCAGCAGAGAGGGAGGCAATCAGCCCCAGCATTTT. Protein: CASREGGNQPQHF.

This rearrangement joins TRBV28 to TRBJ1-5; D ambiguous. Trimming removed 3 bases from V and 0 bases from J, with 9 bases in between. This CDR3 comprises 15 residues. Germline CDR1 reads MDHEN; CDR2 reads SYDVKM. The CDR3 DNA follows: TGTGCCAGCAGTTTTGTTGCGGTTAGCAATCAGCCCCAGCATTTT. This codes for CASSFVAVSNQPQHF.

The CDR3 DNA is TGTGCCAGCAGCCTCAGGTGGGGCGGTTCCTACGAGCAGTACTTC. As protein: CASSLRWGGSYEQYF. This rearrangement joins TRBV11-1 to TRBJ2-7, with D possibly TRBD1 on 5 matching bases. This CDR3 spans 15 amino acids. Trimming took 5 bases from V and 1 from J, leaving 15 bases between them. Germline values: CDR1 SGHAT, CDR2 FQDESV (reference sequence).

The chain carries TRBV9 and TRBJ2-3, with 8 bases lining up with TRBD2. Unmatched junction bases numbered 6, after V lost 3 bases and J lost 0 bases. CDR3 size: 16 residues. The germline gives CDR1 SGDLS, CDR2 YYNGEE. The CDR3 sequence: CASSASGGVSTDTQYF. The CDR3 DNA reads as TGTGCCAGCAGCGCCTCCGGGGGGGTTAGCACAGATACGCAGTATTTT.

The CDR3 DNA follows: TGTGCCAGCAGCCAAGATCGAGAGCGGGGGCCCCTGGAGCAGTACTTC. It is translated as CASSQDRERGPLEQYF. The chain uses TRBV4-2 and TRBJ2-7; the match to TRBD2 covers 8 bases. This CDR3 is built from 16 residues. Per germline, CDR1 LGHNA and CDR2 YNFKEQ. V lost 0 bases, J lost 7 bases, and 11 bases stayed unmatched.

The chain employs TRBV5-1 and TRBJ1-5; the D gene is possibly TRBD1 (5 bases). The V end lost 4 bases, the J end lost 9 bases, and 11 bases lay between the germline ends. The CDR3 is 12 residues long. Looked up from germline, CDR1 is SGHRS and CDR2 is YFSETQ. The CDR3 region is CASSLWGGPQHF. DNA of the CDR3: TGCGCCAGCAGCCTTTGGGGGGGGCCCCAGCATTTT.

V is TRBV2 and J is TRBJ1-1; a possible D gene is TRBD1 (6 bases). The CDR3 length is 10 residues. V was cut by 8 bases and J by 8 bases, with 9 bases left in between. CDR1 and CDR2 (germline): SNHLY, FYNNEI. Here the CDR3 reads CASLDREAFF. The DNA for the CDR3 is TGTGCCAGCCTCGACAGGGAAGCTTTCTTT.

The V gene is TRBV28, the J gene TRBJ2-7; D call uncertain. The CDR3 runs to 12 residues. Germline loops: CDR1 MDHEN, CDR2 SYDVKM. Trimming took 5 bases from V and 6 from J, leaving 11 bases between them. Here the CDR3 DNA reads TGTGCCAGCAGTGTAGGGTTGGCCGAGCAGTACTTC. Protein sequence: CASSVGLAEQYF.

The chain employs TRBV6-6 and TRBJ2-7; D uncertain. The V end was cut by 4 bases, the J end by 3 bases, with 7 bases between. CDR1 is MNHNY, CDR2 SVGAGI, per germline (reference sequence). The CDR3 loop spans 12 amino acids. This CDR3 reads CASSFGNYEQYF. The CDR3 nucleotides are TGTGCCAGCAGTTTCGGCAACTACGAGCAGTACTTC.

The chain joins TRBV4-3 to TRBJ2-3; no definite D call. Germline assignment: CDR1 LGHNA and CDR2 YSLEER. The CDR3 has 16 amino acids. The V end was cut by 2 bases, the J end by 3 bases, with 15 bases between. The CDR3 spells CASSQTGSSFTDTQYF. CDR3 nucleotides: TGCGCCAGCAGCCAAACGGGTTCCTCCTTTACAGATACGCAGTATTTT.